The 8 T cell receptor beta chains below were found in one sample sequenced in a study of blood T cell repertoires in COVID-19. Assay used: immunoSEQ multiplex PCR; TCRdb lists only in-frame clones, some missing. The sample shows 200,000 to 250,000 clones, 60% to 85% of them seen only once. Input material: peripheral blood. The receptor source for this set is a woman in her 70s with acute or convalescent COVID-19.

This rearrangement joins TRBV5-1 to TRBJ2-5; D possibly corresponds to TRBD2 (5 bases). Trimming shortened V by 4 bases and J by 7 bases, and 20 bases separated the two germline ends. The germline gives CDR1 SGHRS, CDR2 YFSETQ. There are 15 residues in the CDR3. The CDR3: CASSLGLADSGTQYF. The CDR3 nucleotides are TGCGCCAGCAGCCTCGGACTCGCCGATTCCGGGACCCAGTACTTC.

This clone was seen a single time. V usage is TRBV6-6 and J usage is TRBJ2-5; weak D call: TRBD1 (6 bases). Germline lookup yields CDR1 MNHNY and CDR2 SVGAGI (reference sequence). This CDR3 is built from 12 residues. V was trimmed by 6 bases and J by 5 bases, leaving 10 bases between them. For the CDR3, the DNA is TGTGCCAGCAGGTTAACAGGGGAGACCCAGTACTTC. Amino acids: CASRLTGETQYF.

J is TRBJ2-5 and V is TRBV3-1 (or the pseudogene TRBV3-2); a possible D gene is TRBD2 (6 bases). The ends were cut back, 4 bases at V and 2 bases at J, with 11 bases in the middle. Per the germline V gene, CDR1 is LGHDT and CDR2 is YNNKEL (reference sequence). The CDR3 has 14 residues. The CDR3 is CASSLRTKQETQYF. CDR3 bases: TGTGCCAGCAGCCTCCGGACTAAACAAGAGACCCAGTACTTC.

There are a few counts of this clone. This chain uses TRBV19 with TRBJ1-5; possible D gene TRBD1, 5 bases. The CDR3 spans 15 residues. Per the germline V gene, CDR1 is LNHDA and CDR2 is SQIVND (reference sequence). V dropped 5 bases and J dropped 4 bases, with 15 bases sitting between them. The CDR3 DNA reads TGTGCCAGTAGTTTACCCCGACAGTCAAATCAGCCCCAGCATTTT. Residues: CASSLPRQSNQPQHF.

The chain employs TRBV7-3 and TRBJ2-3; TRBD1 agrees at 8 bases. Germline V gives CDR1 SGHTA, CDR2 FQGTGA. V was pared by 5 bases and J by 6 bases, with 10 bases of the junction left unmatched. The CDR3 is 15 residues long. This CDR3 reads CASSTNRGSLDTQYF. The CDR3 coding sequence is TGTGCCAGCAGCACGAACAGGGGGTCTTTGGATACGCAGTATTTT.

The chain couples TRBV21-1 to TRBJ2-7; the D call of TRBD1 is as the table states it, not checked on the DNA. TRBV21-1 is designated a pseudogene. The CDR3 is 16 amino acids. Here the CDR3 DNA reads TGTGCCAGCAGCAAAATACCCCGGGACAGAGCCTACGAGCAGTACTTC. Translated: CASSKIPRDRAYEQYF.

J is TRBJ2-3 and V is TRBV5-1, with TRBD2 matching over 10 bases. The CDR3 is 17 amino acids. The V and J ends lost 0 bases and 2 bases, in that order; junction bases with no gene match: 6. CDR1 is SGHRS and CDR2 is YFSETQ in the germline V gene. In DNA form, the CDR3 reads TGCGCCAGCAGCTTGGAAGGACTAGCGGACCCCACAGATACGCAGTATTTT. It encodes CASSLEGLADPTDTQYF. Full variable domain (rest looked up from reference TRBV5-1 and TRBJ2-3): KAGVTQTPRYLIKTRGQQVTLSCSPISGHRSVSWYQQTPGQGLQFLFEYFSETQRNKGNFPGRFSGRQFSNSRSEMNVSTLELGDSALYLCASSLEGLADPTDTQYFGPGTRLTVL.

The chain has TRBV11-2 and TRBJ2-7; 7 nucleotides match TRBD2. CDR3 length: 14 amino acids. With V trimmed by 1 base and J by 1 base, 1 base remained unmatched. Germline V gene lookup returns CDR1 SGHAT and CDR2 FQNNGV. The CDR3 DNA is TGTGCCAGCAGCTTAGCACTAGCGTCCTACGAGCAGTACTTC. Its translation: CASSLALASYEQYF.